The 2 T cell receptor beta chains given below trace back to one sample, sequenced in a study of cytomegalovirus exposure and HLA in healthy donors. Use of 60 Vbeta and 13 Jbeta primers characterized the PCR. Using immunoSEQ multiplex PCR, the repertoire was profiled, and TCRdb retains in-frame clones only, with some absent. Its listing shows 80,000 to 100,000 clones. The sample consisted of PBMCs. Receptors were obtained from a man aged 45-65 years in good health and CMV-seronegative.

The chain recombines TRBV9 with TRBJ2-3; 8 bases map to TRBD2. J was trimmed by 4 bases and V by 5 bases; bases with no gene match: 9. The CDR3 is 15 amino acids. Germline CDR1 reads SGDLS; CDR2 reads YYNGEE. CDR3 sequence reads: CASRPGLGPPDTQYF. For the CDR3, the DNA is TGTGCCAGCAGGCCGGGACTAGGGCCGCCAGATACGCAGTATTTT. Based on the CDR3 plus reference TRBV9 and TRBJ2-3, the full variable domain is DSGVTQTPKHLITATGQRVTLRCSPRSGDLSVYWYQQSLDQGLQFLIQYYNGEERAKGNILERFSAQQFPDLHSELNLSSLELGDSALYFCASRPGLGPPDTQYFGPGTRLTVL.

This chain joins TRBV7-9 and TRBJ1-1, with a tentative D call TRBD1 (5 bases). Germline V gene lookup returns CDR1 SEHNR and CDR2 FQNEAQ (reference sequence). The germline V and J ends were trimmed by 9 bases and 1 base, with 12 bases remaining between them. CDR3 length equals 13 residues. CDR3 in DNA: TGTGCCAGTCACCCAAGGGGGAACACTGAAGCTTTCTTT. This codes for CASHPRGNTEAFF.